This T cell receptor beta chain was documented in a study of blood T cell repertoires in COVID-19. The study drew participants aged about 18 to 89 years from some 24 US areas. Participants' reported clinical history set cohort assignment. The table came from immunoSEQ multiplex PCR; TCRdb's copy has only in-frame clones and leaves some out. Of around 250,000 clones listed, 88% are singletons. The CDR3 has 13 residues. The V and J ends lost 6 bases and 4 bases, in that order; junction bases with no gene match: 3. This clonotype was sampled from a woman aged 40 to 55 with acute COVID-19. The source material was PBMCs or T cells enriched from blood (not recorded which). The gene calls are TRBV12-3 or TRBV12-4 and TRBJ1-5; 7 bases match TRBD1. CDR3 sequence: CASRTGINQPQHF. The CDR3, as DNA: TGTGCCAGCAGGACAGGGATAAATCAGCCCCAGCATTTT.